The subject of this entry is one TCR beta chain. Taking its sample share into account, this clonotype is large (0.1 to 1%). Base qualities are missing; no much larger clone stands one base away. The CDR3 numbers 12 residues from cysteine through phenylalanine. CDR3 DNA is the only sequence kept; it has 36 bases, read in frame from the first base. Trimming at the junction amounts to 1 base on V and 14 bases on J, and the germline ends lie 12 bases apart. Per the germline V gene, MDHEN is the CDR1 and SYDVKM is the CDR2. After labeling with CellTrace CFSE, PBMCs were cultured for about 6 days in RPMI containing 8% human serum along with peptide pools, each at about 1 ug/mL. Unfixed proliferating CD4 T cells were sorted on a BD FACSAria as live CD56-CD19-CD16-CD3+CD4+ CFSE-low cells. The enrolled adults were healthy, and microneutralization screening showed them to be seronegative for ZIKV, JEV, YFV, DENV and WNV. Samples came from a phase 1, double-blinded, randomized, placebo-controlled trial of an alum-adjuvanted Zika purified-inactivated virus (ZPIV) vaccine. Peripheral blood mononuclear cells were isolated by standard procedure and were kept frozen in liquid nitrogen until use.

The receptor library was made with 5' RACE. Before sequencing, the TCRbeta libraries were pooled in proportion to the number of cells sorted for each library. Total RNA was extracted from sorted cells with RNAzol RT, and cDNA was synthesized with an oligo(dT) primer and a template-switching oligo. The TCRbeta V-CDR3-J region was amplified by PCR with Kapa HiFi between a SMARTer oligo primer and a TCRbeta constant-region primer. Illumina adaptors and sample-specific index barcodes were added in a second PCR, followed by HighPrep bead cleanup and Bioanalyzer confirmation of a band of roughly 650 bp. Libraries were sequenced on an Illumina MiSeq with 2x151 bp paired-end reads. As for the authors' bioinformatics: An in-house Java program demultiplexed the reads, while MiXCR assigned TCRbeta annotations and counted clonotypes. Repertoire overlap was assessed with Morisita-Horn indices from the R package vegan, and UPGMA clustering and Circos plots of recurring clonotypes were generated. Shannon diversity and richness were normalized to the maximum possible value based on input cell numbers, so that values between 0 and 1 were obtained. CDR3beta sequences were aligned with MUSCLE, distances were computed with SeqinR, and multidimensional scaling was plotted in R. TCRdb's own reprocessing of the public reads used fastp at Q25 and MiXCR and kept productive beta chains. Merged by CDR3 protein, the rows form single entries marked with the most common genes and DNA. The V and J calls shown here were made by TCRdb, not taken from the authors' results. Recorded for this sample are just over 350 distinct CDR3 sequences; less than 9% of them occurred a single time. The biggest ten clones account for under 55% of the sample.

This sample was taken from a study of Japanese encephalitis immunity and Zika vaccine responses (dated by TCRdb to 2020 to 2023). General notes on the study: Three 5.0 ug doses of alum-adjuvanted ZPIV were administered to included participants at weeks 0, 4 and 28. A two-dose regimen of JEV vaccine (IXIARO), with doses given 28 days apart, was administered to around 12 participants two to three months before the first ZPIV dose. TCR repertoires from a few flavivirus-naive individuals were also analyzed at weeks 2, 6 and 52 after the start of ZPIV vaccination. One dose of YFV vaccine (YF-VAX) was administered before ZPIV to about a dozen participants, and fewer than 10 participants were flavivirus-naive. For TCR sequencing, roughly six representative participants were selected from each pre-vaccination group, and samples were taken at week 0 (after pre-vaccination, before ZPIV) and at week 52. ZIKV peptides were 15-mers overlapping by 11 residues, selected for NetMHCpan/NetMHCII-predicted epitopes with affinity below 50 nM. For stimulation, either ZIKV structural-protein peptide pools divided into flavivirus-conserved and non-conserved sets were used, or JEV or YFV peptides matching the pre-vaccination. The study asked whether earlier vaccination against Japanese encephalitis virus (JEV) or yellow fever virus (YFV) shaped CD4 T cell responses to the Zika vaccine.

Results the study describes overall, beyond this receptor: CD8 T cell responses to ZIKV peptide pools were of very low magnitude and seen in only a few individuals. Repertoire similarity across time-points and stimulations was higher in JEV-pre-vaccinated donors than in YFV-pre-vaccinated donors, indicating more clonotypes shared between ZIKV and JEV stimulation. Rather than the whole vaccinated cohort, the analysis covered just a subset of trial participants, namely those who received three doses and had adequate samples. In JEV-pre-vaccinated donors, the repertoire richness of CD4 T cells responding to conserved ZIKV epitopes decreased significantly after ZPIV. The samples grouped by participant and showed no similarity across individuals, which suggests that no public TCRs were detected. The individual peptides behind the cross-reactive responses were not identified because limits on sample size made peptide-pool deconvolution impossible.

This sequence uses TRBV28 and TRBJ2-1; the D region may be TRBD1 or TRBD2, each matching 6 bases equally. The receptor's source is an adult woman who received an inactivated Zika virus vaccine. The sample consisted of antigen-activated CD4+ T cells from blood, cultured, taken during a Zika inactivated vaccine study. The CDR3 protein: CASSLSKGEEFF. The sequenced DNA: TGTGCCAGCAGTTTATCTAAGGGGGAGGAGTTCTTC.